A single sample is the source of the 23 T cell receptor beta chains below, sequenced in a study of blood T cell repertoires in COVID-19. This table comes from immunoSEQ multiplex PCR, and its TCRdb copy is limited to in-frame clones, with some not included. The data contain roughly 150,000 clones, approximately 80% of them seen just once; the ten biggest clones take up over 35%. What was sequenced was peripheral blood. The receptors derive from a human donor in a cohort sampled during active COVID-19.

Written as DNA, the CDR3 is TGTGCCAGCAGTGAATATACGGGGGACGGCAATCAGCCCCAGCATTTT. Amino acids: CASSEYTGDGNQPQHF. This chain uses TRBV25-1 with TRBJ1-5; TRBD1 is a possible D gene (5 bases). V lost 0 bases and J 2 bases, leaving 11 bases between the germline ends. The germline V gene has CDR1 MGHDK and CDR2 SYGVNS. The CDR3 runs to 16 residues. Looking up the rest from reference TRBV25-1 and TRBJ1-5 gives the full variable domain: EADIYQTPRYLVIGTGKKITLECSQTMGHDKMYWYQQDPGMELHLIHYSYGVNSTEKGDLSSESTVSRIRTEHFPLTLESARPSHTSQYLCASSEYTGDGNQPQHFGDGTRLSIL.

CDR3: CASSKGQDEAFF. In DNA, the CDR3 is TGTGCCAGCAGCAAAGGACAGGATGAAGCTTTCTTT. The V and J genes are TRBV7-9 and TRBJ1-1, with 7 bases lining up with TRBD1. V lost 5 bases, J lost 7 bases, and 4 bases stayed unmatched. CDR1 is SEHNR and CDR2 is FQNEAQ in the germline V gene (reference sequence). The CDR3 covers 12 residues.

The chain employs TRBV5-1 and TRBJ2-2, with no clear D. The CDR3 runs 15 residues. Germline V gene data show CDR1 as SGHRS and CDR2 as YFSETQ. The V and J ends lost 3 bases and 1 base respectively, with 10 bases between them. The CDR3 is CASSSRSGNTGELFF. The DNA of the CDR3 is TGCGCCAGCAGCTCTCGGTCGGGGAACACCGGGGAGCTGTTTTTT.

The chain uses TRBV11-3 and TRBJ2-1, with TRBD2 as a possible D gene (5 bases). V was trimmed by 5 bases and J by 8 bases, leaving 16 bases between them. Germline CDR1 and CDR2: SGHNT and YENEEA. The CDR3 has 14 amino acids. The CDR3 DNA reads TGTGCCAGCAGCCGCGTATCTAGGCGGGATGAGCAGTTCTTC. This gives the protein CASSRVSRRDEQFF.

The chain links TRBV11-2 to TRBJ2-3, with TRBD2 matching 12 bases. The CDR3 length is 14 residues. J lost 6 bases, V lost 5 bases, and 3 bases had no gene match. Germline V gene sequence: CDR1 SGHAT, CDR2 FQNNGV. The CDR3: CASSPGLAGDTQYF. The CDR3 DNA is TGTGCCAGCAGCCCAGGACTAGCGGGGGATACGCAGTATTTT. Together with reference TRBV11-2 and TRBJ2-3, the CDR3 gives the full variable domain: EAGVAQSPRYKIIEKRQSVAFWCNPISGHATLYWYQQILGQGPKLLIQFQNNGVVDDSQLPKDRFSAERLKGVDSTLKIQPAKLEDSAVYLCASSPGLAGDTQYFGPGTRLTVL.

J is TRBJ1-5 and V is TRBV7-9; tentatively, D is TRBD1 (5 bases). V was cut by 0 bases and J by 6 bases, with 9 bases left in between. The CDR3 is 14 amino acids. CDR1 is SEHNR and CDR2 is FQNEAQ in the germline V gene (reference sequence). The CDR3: CASSLAGTFQPQHF. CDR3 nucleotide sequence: TGTGCCAGCAGCTTAGCAGGGACTTTTCAGCCCCAGCATTTT.

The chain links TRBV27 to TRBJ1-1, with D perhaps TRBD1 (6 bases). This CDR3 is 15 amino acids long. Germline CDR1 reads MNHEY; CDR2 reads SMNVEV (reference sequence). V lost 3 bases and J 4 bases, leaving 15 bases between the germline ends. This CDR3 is CASSLGSRGVTEAFF. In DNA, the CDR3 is TGTGCCAGCAGTTTGGGGTCCAGGGGTGTCACTGAAGCTTTCTTT.

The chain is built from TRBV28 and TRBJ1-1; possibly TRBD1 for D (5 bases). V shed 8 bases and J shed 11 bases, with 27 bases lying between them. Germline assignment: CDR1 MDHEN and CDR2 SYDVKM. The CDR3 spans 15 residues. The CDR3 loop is CASLWAGPRTRDAFF. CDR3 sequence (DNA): TGTGCCAGCCTTTGGGCGGGGCCACGGACCCGTGATGCTTTCTTT.

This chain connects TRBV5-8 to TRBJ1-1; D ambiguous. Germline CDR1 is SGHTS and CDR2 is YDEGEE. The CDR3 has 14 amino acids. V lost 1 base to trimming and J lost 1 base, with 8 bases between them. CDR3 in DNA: TGTGCCAGCAGCTTGAGGCGGTCGAACACTGAAGCTTTCTTT. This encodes CASSLRRSNTEAFF. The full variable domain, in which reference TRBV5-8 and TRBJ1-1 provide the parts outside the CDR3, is EAGVTQSPTHLIKTRGQQATLRCSPISGHTSVYWYQQALGLGLQFLLWYDEGEERNRGNFPPRFSGRQFPNYSSELNVNALELEDSALYLCASSLRRSNTEAFFGQGTRLTVV.

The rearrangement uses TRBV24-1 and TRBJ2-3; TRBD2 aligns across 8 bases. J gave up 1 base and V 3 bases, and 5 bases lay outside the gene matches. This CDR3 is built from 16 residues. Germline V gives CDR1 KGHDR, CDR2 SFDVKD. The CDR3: CATSDPRAGGTDTQYF. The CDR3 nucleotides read TGTGCCACCAGTGATCCTAGAGCGGGAGGCACAGATACGCAGTATTTT.

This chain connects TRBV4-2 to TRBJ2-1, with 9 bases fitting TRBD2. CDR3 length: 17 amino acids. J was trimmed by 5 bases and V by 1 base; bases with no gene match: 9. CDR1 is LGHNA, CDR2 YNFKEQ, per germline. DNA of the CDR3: TGTGCCAGCAGCCAAGTTGCGCTAGCGGGAAGACACAATGAGCAGTTCTTC. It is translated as CASSQVALAGRHNEQFF.

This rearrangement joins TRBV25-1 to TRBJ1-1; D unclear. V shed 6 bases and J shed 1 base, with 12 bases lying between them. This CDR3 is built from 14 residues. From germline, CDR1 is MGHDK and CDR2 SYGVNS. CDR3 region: CASRPPAGNTEAFF. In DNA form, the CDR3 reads TGTGCCAGCAGACCCCCAGCAGGGAACACTGAAGCTTTCTTT.

Written as DNA, the CDR3 is TGTGCCAGCAGACAAGGCAGGGGGACTGAAGCTTTCTTT. Amino acid sequence: CASRQGRGTEAFF. This chain uses TRBV7-3 with TRBJ1-1, with TRBD1 matching over 7 bases. This CDR3 has 13 amino acids. V gave up 6 bases and J gave up 5 bases; unmatched junction bases: 6. The germline V gene encodes CDR1 SGHTA and CDR2 FQGTGA.

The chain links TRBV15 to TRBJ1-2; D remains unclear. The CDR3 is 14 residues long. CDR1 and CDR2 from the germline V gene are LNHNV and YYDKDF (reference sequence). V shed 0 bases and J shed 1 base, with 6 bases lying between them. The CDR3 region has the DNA TGTGCCACCAGCAGAGAGAGAATTAACTATGGCTACACCTTC. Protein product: CATSRERINYGYTF. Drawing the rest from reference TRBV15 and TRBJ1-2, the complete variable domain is DAMVIQNPRYQVTQFGKPVTLSCSQTLNHNVMYWYQQKSSQAPKLLFHYYDKDFNNEADTPDNFQSRRPNTSFCFLDIRSPGLGDTAMYLCATSRERINYGYTFGSGTRLTVV.

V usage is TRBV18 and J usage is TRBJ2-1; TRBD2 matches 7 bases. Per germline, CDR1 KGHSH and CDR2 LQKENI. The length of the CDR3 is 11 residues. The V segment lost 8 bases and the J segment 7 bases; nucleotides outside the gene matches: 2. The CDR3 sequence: CASLGGNEQFF. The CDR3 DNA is TGTGCCAGCCTGGGGGGGAATGAGCAGTTCTTC.

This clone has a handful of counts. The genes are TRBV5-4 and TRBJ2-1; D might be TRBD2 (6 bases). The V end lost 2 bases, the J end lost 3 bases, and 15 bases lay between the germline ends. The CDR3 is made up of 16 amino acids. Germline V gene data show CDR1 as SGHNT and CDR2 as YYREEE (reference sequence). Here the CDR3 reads CASSLAGRGVYNEQFF. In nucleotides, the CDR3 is TGTGCCAGCAGCTTAGCGGGTCGGGGTGTCTACAATGAGCAGTTCTTC.

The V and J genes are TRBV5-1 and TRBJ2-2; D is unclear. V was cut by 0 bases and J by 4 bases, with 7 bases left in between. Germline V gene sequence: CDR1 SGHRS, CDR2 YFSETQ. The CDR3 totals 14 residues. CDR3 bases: TGCGCCAGCAGCTTGGCCTATGCCACCGGGGAGCTGTTTTTT. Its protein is CASSLAYATGELFF.

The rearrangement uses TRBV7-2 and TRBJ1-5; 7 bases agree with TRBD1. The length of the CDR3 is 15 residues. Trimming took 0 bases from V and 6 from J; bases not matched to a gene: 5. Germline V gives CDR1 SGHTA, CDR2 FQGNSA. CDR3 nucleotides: TGTGCCAGCAGCTTAGCAGGGGGCGCCAGTCAGCCCCAGCATTTT. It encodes CASSLAGGASQPQHF. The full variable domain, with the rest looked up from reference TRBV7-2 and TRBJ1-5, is GAGVSQSPSNKVTEKGKDVELRCDPISGHTALYWYRQSLGQGLEFLIYFQGNSAPDKSGLPSDRFSAERTGGSVSTLTIQRTQQEDSAVYLCASSLAGGASQPQHFGDGTRLSIL.

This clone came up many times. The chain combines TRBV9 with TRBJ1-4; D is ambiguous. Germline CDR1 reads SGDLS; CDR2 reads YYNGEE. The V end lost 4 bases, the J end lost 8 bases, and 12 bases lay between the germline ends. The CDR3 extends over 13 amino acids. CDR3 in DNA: TGTGCCAGCAGCAAGAGCACCTACGAAAAACTGTTTTTT. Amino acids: CASSKSTYEKLFF.

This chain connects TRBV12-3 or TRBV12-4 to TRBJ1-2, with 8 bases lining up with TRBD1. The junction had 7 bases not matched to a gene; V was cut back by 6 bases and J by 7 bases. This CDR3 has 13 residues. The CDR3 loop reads CASSLVQGGGYTF. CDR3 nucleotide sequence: TGTGCCAGCAGCCTCGTACAGGGGGGTGGCTACACCTTC.

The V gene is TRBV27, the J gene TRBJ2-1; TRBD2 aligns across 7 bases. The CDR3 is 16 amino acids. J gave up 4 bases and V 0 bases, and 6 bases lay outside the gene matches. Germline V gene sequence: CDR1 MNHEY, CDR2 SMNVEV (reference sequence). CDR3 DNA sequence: TGTGCCAGCAGTTTATCAGGCGGGAGAGGATACAATGAGCAGTTCTTC. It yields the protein CASSLSGGRGYNEQFF.

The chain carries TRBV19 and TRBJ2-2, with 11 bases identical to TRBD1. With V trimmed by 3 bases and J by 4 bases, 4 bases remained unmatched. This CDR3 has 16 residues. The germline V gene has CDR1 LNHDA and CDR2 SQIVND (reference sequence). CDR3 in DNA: TGTGCCAGTAGTATCGGACAGGGGGCGCGCACCGGGGAGCTGTTTTTT. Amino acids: CASSIGQGARTGELFF.

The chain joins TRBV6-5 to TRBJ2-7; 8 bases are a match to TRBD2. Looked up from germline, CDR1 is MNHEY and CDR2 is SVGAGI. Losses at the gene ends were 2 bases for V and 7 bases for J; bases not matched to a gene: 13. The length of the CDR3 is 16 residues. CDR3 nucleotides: TGTGCCAGCAGTTACCCTTTGGGCGGGGGGCGTGAAGAGCAGTACTTC. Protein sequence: CASSYPLGGGREEQYF.